The source of this T cell receptor beta chain is a study of control samples from healthy donors and cancer patients. Here immunoSEQ multiplex PCR was the method, and the copy in TCRdb shows in-frame clones only, minus some. The sample holds roughly 100,000 clones, 85% to 90% seen once. This CDR3 has 16 residues. Germline-derived CDR1 and CDR2 are LGHDT and YNNKEL (reference sequence). V gave up 4 bases and J gave up 5 bases, with 15 bases separating them. The specimen was PBMCs. V gene TRBV3-1 (or the pseudogene TRBV3-2) combines with J gene TRBJ1-6, with a tentative D call TRBD1 (6 bases). The sequence was collected from a man aged 60-69 years with lung cancer. The CDR3 DNA reads as TGTGCCAGCAGCCTCTTCCAGGGGACGAATAATTCACCCCTCCACTTT. It specifies CASSLFQGTNNSPLHF.